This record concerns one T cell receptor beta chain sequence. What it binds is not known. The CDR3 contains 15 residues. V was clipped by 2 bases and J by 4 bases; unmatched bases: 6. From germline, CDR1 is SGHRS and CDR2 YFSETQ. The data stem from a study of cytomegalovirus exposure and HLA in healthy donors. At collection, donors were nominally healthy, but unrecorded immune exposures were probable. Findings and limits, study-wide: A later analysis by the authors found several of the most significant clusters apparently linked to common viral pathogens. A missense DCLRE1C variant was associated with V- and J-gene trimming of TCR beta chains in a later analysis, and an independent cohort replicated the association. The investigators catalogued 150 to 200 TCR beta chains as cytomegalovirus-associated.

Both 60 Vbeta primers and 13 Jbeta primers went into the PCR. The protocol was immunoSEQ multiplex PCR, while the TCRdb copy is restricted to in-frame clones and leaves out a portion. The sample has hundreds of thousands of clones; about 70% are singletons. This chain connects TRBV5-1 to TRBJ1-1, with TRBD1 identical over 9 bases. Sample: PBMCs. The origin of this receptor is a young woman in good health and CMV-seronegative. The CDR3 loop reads CASSFNPTGGTEAFF. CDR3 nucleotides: TGCGCCAGCAGCTTCAACCCGACAGGGGGCACTGAAGCTTTCTTT. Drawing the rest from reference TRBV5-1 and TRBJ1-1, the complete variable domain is KAGVTQTPRYLIKTRGQQVTLSCSPISGHRSVSWYQQTPGQGLQFLFEYFSETQRNKGNFPGRFSGRQFSNSRSEMNVSTLELGDSALYLCASSFNPTGGTEAFFGQGTRLTVV.